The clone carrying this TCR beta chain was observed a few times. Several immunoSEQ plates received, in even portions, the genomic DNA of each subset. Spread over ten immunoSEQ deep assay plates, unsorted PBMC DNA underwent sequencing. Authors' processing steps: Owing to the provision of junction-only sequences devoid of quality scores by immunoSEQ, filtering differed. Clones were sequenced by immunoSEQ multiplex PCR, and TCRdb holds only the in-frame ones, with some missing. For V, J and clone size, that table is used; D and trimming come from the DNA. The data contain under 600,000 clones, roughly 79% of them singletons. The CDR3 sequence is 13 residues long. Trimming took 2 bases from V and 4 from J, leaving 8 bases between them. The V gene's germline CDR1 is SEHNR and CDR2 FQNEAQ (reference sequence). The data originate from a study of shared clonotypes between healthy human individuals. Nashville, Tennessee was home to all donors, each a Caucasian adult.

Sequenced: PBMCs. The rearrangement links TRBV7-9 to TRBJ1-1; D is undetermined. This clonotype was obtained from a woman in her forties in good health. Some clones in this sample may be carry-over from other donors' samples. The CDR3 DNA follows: TGTGCCAGCAGCTTAATGGCTGGCACTGAAGCTTTCTTT. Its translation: CASSLMAGTEAFF.